Listed here is a single TCR beta chain. The data belong to a study of blood T cell repertoires in COVID-19. Generated by immunoSEQ multiplex PCR, the TCRdb table keeps only in-frame clones and is missing some. Of approximately 60,000 clones listed, under 85% are singletons. Per germline, CDR1 SGHTA and CDR2 FQGTGA. V lost 5 bases and J lost 0, with 7 bases in between. This CDR3 has 13 residues. This sequence was found in a woman aged 80 or older with active or convalescent COVID-19. Sequencing input: peripheral blood. This chain joins TRBV7-3 and TRBJ1-1; D remains unclear. CDR3 protein: CASSQQMNTEAFF. The CDR3 DNA reads TGTGCCAGCAGCCAACAGATGAACACTGAAGCTTTCTTT. Together with reference TRBV7-3 and TRBJ1-1, the CDR3 gives the full variable domain: GAGVSQTPSNKVTEKGKYVELRCDPISGHTALYWYRQSLGQGPEFLIYFQGTGAADDSGLPNDRFFAVRPEGSVSTLKIQRTERGDSAVYLCASSQQMNTEAFFGQGTRLTVV.